Listed below are T cell receptor beta chains from one sample, sequenced in a study of blood T cells in healthy people across ages. Each CDR3 protein gets one entry after TCRdb re-called the 5' RACE reads with MiXCR. The sample holds roughly 800,000 distinct CDR3 sequences; about 62% are singletons and the top ten take about 20%. The sample comprised blood. These receptors were taken from a man aged 25-45 years in good health. The CDR3 runs from the conserved cysteine through the conserved F or W. D genes are given only for firm matches. Clone size is shown for a subset of rows, as once, few, many or a class of expanded clone.

few	TRBV11-2	TRBJ2-1	TRBD2	CASSLWTRGNEQFF	TGTGCCAGCAGCTTATGGACTAGGGGCAATGAGCAGTTCTTC
-	TRBV6-6	TRBJ1-4	-	CASRELGDSNEKLFF	TGTGCCAGCAGGGAGTTAGGGGATTCTAATGAAAAACTGTTTTTT
-	TRBV5-1	TRBJ2-7	-	CASSSGGHSYEQYF	TGCGCCAGCAGCTCCGGGGGACATTCCTACGAGCAGTACTTC
-	TRBV21-1	TRBJ2-7	-	CAPRGDTVLSSYEQYF	TGTGCCCCCAGAGGGGACACCGTTCTGAGCTCCTACGAGCAGTACTTC
-	TRBV2	TRBJ2-1	TRBD1	CASNPQGENEQFF	TGTGCCAGTAATCCCCAGGGGGAGAATGAGCAGTTCTTC
-	TRBV10-3	TRBJ2-7	TRBD2	CAISEYLAGVGEQYF	TGTGCCATCAGTGAGTACCTAGCGGGAGTTGGCGAGCAGTACTTC
-	TRBV25-1	TRBJ1-6	TRBD1	CASSNRDRGSYNSPLHF	TGTGCCAGCAGTAACCGGGACAGGGGTTCCTATAATTCACCCCTCCACTTT
few	TRBV4-2	TRBJ2-3	TRBD2	CASSQEASGSTDTQYF	TGTGCCAGCAGCCAAGAGGCTAGCGGGAGTACAGATACGCAGTATTTT
few	TRBV7-2	TRBJ2-7	-	CASSLSIDYEQYF	TGTGCCAGCAGCTTAAGTATAGATTACGAGCAGTACTTC
once	TRBV6-5	TRBJ2-3	TRBD2	CASSYASGGTDTQYF	TGTGCCAGCAGTTACGCTAGCGGGGGCACAGATACGCAGTATTTT
few	TRBV7-6	TRBJ2-3	-	CASSRYGGAGSSRTDTQYF	TGTGCCAGCAGCAGATACGGGGGCGCGGGAAGCAGTCGCACAGATACGCAGTATTTT
-	TRBV6-5	TRBJ2-1	TRBD2	CASGILTSGGPNEQFF	TGTGCCAGCGGAATATTAACTAGCGGGGGCCCTAATGAGCAGTTCTTC
-	TRBV5-1	TRBJ2-1	TRBD1	CASSLAGGAIRDEQFF	TGCGCCAGCAGCTTGGCAGGGGGCGCGATTAGGGATGAGCAGTTCTTC
few	TRBV6-5	TRBJ2-7	-	CASSYMAPYEQYF	TGTGCCAGCAGTTACATGGCCCCCTACGAGCAGTACTTC
once	TRBV13	TRBJ2-7	-	CASSRPGVGLREQYF	TGTGCCAGCAGCAGACCAGGGGTTGGTTTACGGGAGCAGTACTTC
-	TRBV15	TRBJ2-7	-	CATSRDSEGSPYEQYF	TGTGCCACCAGCAGAGATTCAGAGGGGTCCCCCTACGAGCAGTACTTC
-	TRBV27	TRBJ2-2	-	CASSLSPRSGQLFF	TGTGCCAGCAGTTTGTCACCCCGGAGCGGGCAGCTGTTTTTT
once	TRBV5-1	TRBJ1-2	-	CASSLEVGRGYTF	TGCGCCAGCAGCTTGGAAGTGGGTCGGGGCTACACCTTC
-	TRBV20-1	TRBJ2-1	-	CSARTLTGFYNEQFF	TGCAGTGCTAGAACTCTCACGGGTTTCTACAATGAGCAGTTCTTC
-	TRBV7-2	TRBJ1-1	TRBD1	CASSPWDRATEAFF	TGTGCCAGCAGCCCCTGGGACAGGGCGACTGAAGCTTTCTTT
-	TRBV7-2	TRBJ2-7	-	CASTPTRTGQNEQYF	TGTGCCAGCACTCCGACGCGGACGGGTCAGAACGAGCAGTACTTC
few	TRBV20-1	TRBJ2-4	TRBD2	CSAYLAGVQNIQYF	TGCAGTGCCTATCTAGCGGGGGTCCAAAACATTCAGTACTTC
-	TRBV4-3	TRBJ2-7	TRBD2	CASSSGLAVSYEQYF	TGCGCCAGCAGCTCGGGACTAGCGGTCTCCTACGAGCAGTACTTC
-	TRBV4-3	TRBJ2-5	-	CASSQGSTSSTTQYF	TGCGCCAGCAGCCAAGGCTCAACATCCTCGACAACCCAGTACTTC
-	TRBV7-2	TRBJ1-1	-	CASSLVGGLMNTEAFF	TGTGCCAGCAGCTTAGTGGGGGGCCTGATGAACACTGAAGCTTTCTTT
many	TRBV7-6	TRBJ2-7	-	CASSFELGSYEQYF	TGTGCCAGCAGCTTTGAACTAGGCTCCTACGAGCAGTACTTC
-	TRBV4-2	TRBJ2-5	TRBD2	CASSQDGLAGQETQYF	TGTGCCAGCAGCCAAGACGGACTAGCGGGGCAAGAGACCCAGTACTTC
-	TRBV14	TRBJ1-1	-	CASSHSGEVGAFF	TGTGCCAGCAGCCATTCTGGGGAAGTTGGAGCTTTCTTT
-	TRBV27	TRBJ1-6	-	CASSLMNNSPLHF	TGTGCCAGCAGTTTAATGAATAATTCACCCCTCCACTTT
few	TRBV7-2	TRBJ2-3	TRBD2	CASSSGVSTDTQYF	TGTGCCAGCAGTAGCGGGGTTTCCACAGATACGCAGTATTTT
-	TRBV7-9	TRBJ1-6	-	CASSLADNSPLHF	TGTGCCAGCAGCTTAGCCGATAATTCACCCCTCCACTTT
few	TRBV4-1	TRBJ2-1	-	CASSPNPTTFGNEQFF	TGCGCCAGCAGCCCGAACCCGACTACATTCGGGAATGAGCAGTTCTTC
-	TRBV6-5	TRBJ2-1	TRBD2	CASSYSGTTHNEQFF	TGTGCCAGCAGTTACTCGGGGACTACTCACAATGAGCAGTTCTTC
-	TRBV6-1	TRBJ1-2	-	CASAGQNYGYTF	TGTGCCAGCGCGGGCCAAAACTATGGCTACACCTTC
few	TRBV7-2	TRBJ1-4	-	CASSLGRDRVEKLFF	TGTGCCAGCAGCTTGGGCAGGGACCGAGTTGAAAAACTGTTTTTT
-	TRBV12-3/TRBV12-4	TRBJ1-2	-	CASTPGALYGYTF	TGTGCCAGCACGCCCGGGGCACTCTATGGCTACACCTTC
-	TRBV7-2	TRBJ2-1	-	CASSTALEDEQFF	TGTGCCAGCAGCACGGCCCTAGAGGATGAGCAGTTCTTC